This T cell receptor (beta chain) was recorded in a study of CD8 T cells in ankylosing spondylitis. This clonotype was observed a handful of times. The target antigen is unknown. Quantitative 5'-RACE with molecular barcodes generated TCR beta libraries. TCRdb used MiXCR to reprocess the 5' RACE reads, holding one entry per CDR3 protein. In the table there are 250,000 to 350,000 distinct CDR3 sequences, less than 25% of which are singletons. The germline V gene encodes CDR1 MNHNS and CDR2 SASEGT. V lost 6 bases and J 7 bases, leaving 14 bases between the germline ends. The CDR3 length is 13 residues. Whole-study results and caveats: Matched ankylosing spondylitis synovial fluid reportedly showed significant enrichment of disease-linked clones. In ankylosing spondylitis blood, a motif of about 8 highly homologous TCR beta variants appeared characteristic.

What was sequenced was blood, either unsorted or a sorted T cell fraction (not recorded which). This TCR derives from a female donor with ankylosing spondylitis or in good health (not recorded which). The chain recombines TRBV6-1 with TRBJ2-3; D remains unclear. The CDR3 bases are TGTGCCAGCAGCCGCGTTATCACCCATACGCAGTATTTT. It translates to CASSRVITHTQYF.